This is a list of T cell receptor beta chains from one sample in a study of T-cell reconstitution after alpha-beta-depleted transplantation in children. TCRdb analysed the PCR reads with MiXCR anew, one entry per CDR3 protein. The data hold 350,000 to 500,000 distinct CDR3 sequences, with approximately 42% observed a single time. The material was PBMCs, obtained before TCRalphabeta/CD19-depleted stem cell transplant. The receptors originated from a girl under 10 years old with aplastic anemia, due to receive a stem cell transplant. Both conserved end residues are part of each CDR3. A D gene is named only where the DNA matches it firmly. Clone size, where shown, is once, few, many, or a class for clones that have expanded.

v_gene	abundance	d_gene	j_gene	CDR3nt	CDR3aa
TRBV7-9	few	.	TRBJ2-1	TGTGCCAGCAGCTTGCCCCTGGGGGAGCAGTTCTTC	CASSLPLGEQFF
TRBV4-1	.	.	TRBJ2-1	TGCGCCAGCAGCCGGGGATCTGAGCAGTTCTTC	CASSRGSEQFF
TRBV5-1	.	.	TRBJ1-1	TGCGCCAGCAGCTTGAGAGGAGAATGGAACACTGAAGCTTTCTTT	CASSLRGEWNTEAFF
TRBV29-1	.	.	TRBJ2-1	TGCAGCGTTGAATCCGAAAGCTCCTACAATGAGCAGTTCTTC	CSVESESSYNEQFF
TRBV2	few	.	TRBJ2-5	TGTGCCAGCAGGGAAGAAGAGACCCAGTACTTC	CASREEETQYF
TRBV12-3/TRBV12-4	.	.	TRBJ2-7	TGTGCCAGCAGTCCTCGACAGGGAGGGGCCTACGAGCAGTACTTC	CASSPRQGGAYEQYF
TRBV6-1	many	.	TRBJ1-2	TGTGCCAGCAGTTTCCGCTTAAATGGCTACACCTTC	CASSFRLNGYTF
TRBV29-1	few	.	TRBJ1-2	TGCAGCGCCTCGGCCGGGCCCTATGGCTACACCTTC	CSASAGPYGYTF
TRBV11-2	many	.	TRBJ2-2	TGTGCCAGCAGCCCGCCAGAGGGCATCGGCACCGGGGAGCTGTTTTTT	CASSPPEGIGTGELFF
TRBV7-2	many	TRBD1	TRBJ2-3	TGTGCCAGCCGGGGGACAGGGAAGGGGTATACGCAGTATTTT	CASRGTGKGYTQYF
TRBV6-1	few	.	TRBJ2-2	TGTGCCAGCCAGGGAAGGGGGACCGGGGAGCTGTTTTTT	CASQGRGTGELFF
TRBV30	.	.	TRBJ2-1	TGTGCCTGGAGTGGACGGAGGGGCAATGAGCAGTTCTTC	CAWSGRRGNEQFF
TRBV12-3/TRBV12-4	.	TRBD1	TRBJ2-5	TGTGCCAGCAGTTGGGGGACAGGGTGGGAGACCCAGTACTTC	CASSWGTGWETQYF
TRBV3-1	few	.	TRBJ2-3	TGTGCCAGGGCTCTGCGGAGTACTGCAGATACGCAGTATTTT	CARALRSTADTQYF
TRBV12-3/TRBV12-4	many	.	TRBJ2-3	TGTGCCAGCACTCATAGCGGATCCCTTAGCACAGATACGCAGTATTTT	CASTHSGSLSTDTQYF
TRBV5-1	few	TRBD2	TRBJ2-1	TGCGCCAGCAGCTTGGCGGCTAGCGGACTACCCAATGAGCAGTTCTTC	CASSLAASGLPNEQFF
TRBV5-1	.	TRBD1	TRBJ2-1	TGCGCCAGCAGCTCAAACTCCGGGACAGGGTACAATGAGCAGTTCTTC	CASSSNSGTGYNEQFF
TRBV10-3	.	.	TRBJ2-3	TGTGCCATCGGGCGAGAGGCAGATACGCAGTATTTT	CAIGREADTQYF
TRBV12-3/TRBV12-4	.	.	TRBJ2-5	TGTGCCAGCAGTCCGCTGACAGGAAGGCGGATGGAGACCCAGTACTTC	CASSPLTGRRMETQYF
TRBV5-1	.	.	TRBJ2-7	TGCGCCAGCAGCTTGCCCGGTGTAGGAAGCTCCTACGAGCAGTACTTC	CASSLPGVGSSYEQYF
TRBV20-1	.	.	TRBJ2-7	TGCAGTGCTAGTTGGACGCCTAGCGTCTACGAGCAGTACTTC	CSASWTPSVYEQYF
TRBV10-1	.	.	TRBJ2-7	TGCGCCAGCAGTGGTCCAGGGTTTAACGAGCAGTACTTC	CASSGPGFNEQYF
TRBV7-9	.	TRBD1	TRBJ2-7	TGTGCCAGCAGCTACCCAGGACAGGTGATGGGCGAGCAGTACTTC	CASSYPGQVMGEQYF
TRBV28	.	TRBD1	TRBJ2-7	TGTGCCAGCAGTTTAGGGGACAGACCTTTTAATAGGGGATACGAGCAGTACTTC	CASSLGDRPFNRGYEQYF
TRBV20-1	.	.	TRBJ2-1	TGCAGTGCCCCGGGGGCCTCCAGCTCCTACAATGAGCAGTTCTTC	CSAPGASSSYNEQFF
TRBV20-1	.	.	TRBJ2-3	TGCAGTGCTAGAGTTCAGGGGAAGGAGGACTCGAGCAGGGATACGCAGTATTTT	CSARVQGKEDSSRDTQYF
TRBV10-3	once	.	TRBJ2-1	TGTGCCATCAGTGAGTCGGTCAGGGGTGGAGGCAATGAGCAGTTCTTC	CAISESVRGGGNEQFF
TRBV12-3/TRBV12-4	.	.	TRBJ2-2	TGTGCCAGCAGCGCCGGGACCCACACCGGGGAGCTGTTTTTT	CASSAGTHTGELFF
TRBV19	few	.	TRBJ1-5	TGTGCCAGTAGTATCCAGGCCTGGAGGGGGAATCAGCCCCAGCATTTT	CASSIQAWRGNQPQHF
TRBV15	many	.	TRBJ2-1	TGTGCCACCAGCAGAGATTCGAACAGGTACAATGAGCAGTTCTTC	CATSRDSNRYNEQFF
TRBV7-9	.	.	TRBJ2-5	TGTGCCAGCAGCGTCACAGGGAGAGGAGAGACCCAGTACTTC	CASSVTGRGETQYF
TRBV3-1	many	TRBD2	TRBJ2-1	TGTGCCAGCAGCCTTAGCGGGAAGGGCGGTGAGCAGTTCTTC	CASSLSGKGGEQFF
TRBV6-5	.	TRBD2	TRBJ2-7	TGTGCCAGCAGTTACAAGGGGACTACCTACGAGCAGTACTTC	CASSYKGTTYEQYF
TRBV6-1	.	.	TRBJ2-3	TGTGCCAGCAGCCGTTCGACTAGTAACCCCACAGATACGCAGTATTTT	CASSRSTSNPTDTQYF
TRBV4-1	few	TRBD1	TRBJ1-1	TGCGCCAGCAGCCTTCGTCCCGGGACAGGGTTGAGGACTGAAGCTTTCTTT	CASSLRPGTGLRTEAFF
TRBV20-1	.	TRBD2	TRBJ2-1	TGCAGTGCTCAAGCGGGAGGGCCGGGTCCTGAGCAGTTCTTC	CSAQAGGPGPEQFF
TRBV7-2	few	.	TRBJ1-2	TGTGCCAGCAGCTTACTAGGCGGTTATGGCTACACCTTC	CASSLLGGYGYTF
TRBV5-1	.	TRBD2	TRBJ2-5	TGCGCCAGCAGCTTGGGCGGGGGAGACCAAGAGACCCAGTACTTC	CASSLGGGDQETQYF
TRBV20-1	.	.	TRBJ2-6	TGCAGTGCTAGATCCCTTGGGACCGGGGCCAACGTCCTGACTTTC	CSARSLGTGANVLTF
TRBV5-1	.	TRBD1	TRBJ1-5	TGCGCCAGCAGCTTGTCGGACAGGGGGCAGCCCCAGCATTTT	CASSLSDRGQPQHF
TRBV5-1	.	TRBD2	TRBJ2-7	TGCGCCAGCAGCTTGGCAGGCGTCGGGAGGACTCTCTCCTACGAGCAGTACTTC	CASSLAGVGRTLSYEQYF
TRBV20-1	.	.	TRBJ1-1	TGCAGTGCTCCGGGACTCCGGGGGGAGGCTTTCTTT	CSAPGLRGEAFF
TRBV4-1	.	.	TRBJ1-3	TGCGCCAGCAGCCGCGGACCCGTCTCTGGAAACACCATATATTTT	CASSRGPVSGNTIYF
TRBV19	.	TRBD1	TRBJ2-7	TGTGCCAGTAGTTCCCGGGACAGCGAGACCTACGAGCAGTACTTC	CASSSRDSETYEQYF
TRBV28	.	TRBD2	TRBJ2-3	TGTGCCAGCAGTTTACCGGGACTAGCGGGAGCCCGCCAGGGGGGTACGCAGTATTTT	CASSLPGLAGARQGGTQYF
TRBV7-6	.	TRBD2	TRBJ2-3	TGTGCCAGCAGCTCCGGACTAGCGGGGTCTGCTTTCACAGATACGCAGTATTTT	CASSSGLAGSAFTDTQYF
TRBV20-1	once	TRBD1	TRBJ2-7	TGCAGTGCTAGAGTCCGGGACAGGGCCTCCTACGAGCAGTACTTC	CSARVRDRASYEQYF
TRBV20-1	few	TRBD1	TRBJ1-1	TGCAGTGCGCAAATCCGGGCCCAGAGACAGGGGCCGGACACTGAAGCTTTCTTT	CSAQIRAQRQGPDTEAFF
TRBV5-1	few	TRBD2	TRBJ2-1	TGCGCCAGCAGCTTGGAGTGGGCGGGAGAGTACAATGAGCAGTTCTTC	CASSLEWAGEYNEQFF
TRBV28	.	TRBD1	TRBJ2-2	TGTGCCGCAAGGAAGGGGGCTAAGAACACCGGGGAGCTGTTTTTT	CAARKGAKNTGELFF
TRBV7-2	.	.	TRBJ2-7	TGTGCCAGCAGCGTAAACTCCTACGAGCAGTACTTC	CASSVNSYEQYF
TRBV7-2	.	.	TRBJ2-7	TGTGCCAGCAGCTTTACGGACTTTCGAGGGAATAAGGAGCAGTACTTC	CASSFTDFRGNKEQYF
TRBV5-1	.	TRBD1	TRBJ2-1	TGCGCCAGCAGCCTACCGACGAATTACCGGGACAGGTCGACGGAGCAGTTCTTC	CASSLPTNYRDRSTEQFF
TRBV27	.	.	TRBJ2-3	TGTGCCAGCAGGCGGAACACAGATACGCAGTATTTT	CASRRNTDTQYF
TRBV4-1	.	.	TRBJ2-1	TGCGCCAGCAGCCCCCGGGGAGCATTGGCAAGGGAGCAGTTCTTC	CASSPRGALAREQFF